This TCR beta chain was obtained from a study of T-cell reconstitution after alpha-beta-depleted transplantation in children. Whole-study findings and limits: One year after transplant, T-cell counts and diversity came mostly from newly produced T cells. About two months after transplant, alpha-beta T cells reportedly came from several hundred expanded graft clones.

This clonotype has a handful of counts. What it binds is not known. The CDR3 contains 17 residues. CDR1 and CDR2 from the germline V gene are LGHNA and YSLEER. V gave up 1 base and J gave up 2 bases; unmatched junction bases: 8. The TCRbeta library was prepared with unique molecular identifiers. TCRdb independently ran MiXCR on the PCR reads; one entry per CDR3 protein. The sample contains approximately 800,000 distinct CDR3 sequences, roughly 15% of which appear only once. The sequence came from a male patient aged 10 to 17 who had a stem cell transplant for acute lymphoblastic leukemia, so the T cells may come from the graft donor. The V call is TRBV4-3, the J call TRBJ2-7; TRBD1 matches at 10 bases. This specimen consisted of PBMCs, mostly from graft donor cells, obtained 360 days after TCRalphabeta/CD19-depleted stem cell transplant. Here the CDR3 reads CASSQGDRGLRTYEQYF. The CDR3 DNA reads TGCGCCAGCAGCCAAGGGGACAGGGGCCTGAGGACCTACGAGCAGTACTTC.